This T cell receptor beta chain was found in a study of identical twins. For this clonotype: Its antigen is not identified. This sequence may be a read error, since a much larger clone differs from it by one base.

The CDR3 extends over 16 amino acids. V lost 5 bases and J lost 8; bases outside the gene matches: 14. General study results and limits: Cord blood beta clonotypes present at high abundance carried fewer insertions; no such pattern appeared in memory repertoires. An excess of low generation probability was shown by twin-shared out-of-frame alpha sequences. For monozygotic twins, models underestimated out-of-frame TCR alpha sharing.

Unique molecular identifiers were present on cDNA, and template switching added a universal primer site. TCRdb analysed the 5' RACE reads with MiXCR anew, one entry per CDR3 protein. In the table there are approximately 670,000 distinct CDR3 sequences, 5.5% to 7.5% of which are singletons. The chain carries TRBV12-3 or TRBV12-4 and TRBJ2-1, with 8 bases fitting TRBD2. The receptor comes from a man aged 18 to 35 in good health. The sequenced material came from naive T cells sorted from blood. CDR3 in amino acids: CASSPREGVVLDEQFF. CDR3 in DNA: TGTGCCAGCAGTCCCCGGGAGGGGGTAGTGTTGGATGAGCAGTTCTTC.